Presented here are 15 T cell receptor beta chains from one specimen sequenced in a study of blood T cell repertoires in COVID-19. Profiling relied on immunoSEQ multiplex PCR, and the TCRdb table lists in-frame clones only, not all of them. The data contain under 300,000 clones, over 75% of them singletons. The sample consisted of peripheral blood. The source is a woman in her seventies with acute or convalescent COVID-19.

The genes are TRBV30 and TRBJ1-6; D may be TRBD1 (6 bases). The CDR3 totals 17 residues. Germline V lookup: CDR1 GTSNPN, CDR2 SVGIG (reference sequence). V dropped 8 bases and J dropped 0 bases, with 20 bases sitting between them. The CDR3 nucleotides are TGTGCCGGCTCGAGATCAGGGGCGAGCTCCTATAATTCACCCCTCCACTTT. It is translated as CAGSRSGASSYNSPLHF.

The chain has TRBV19 and TRBJ1-6; weak D call: TRBD1 (6 bases). Germline CDR1 is LNHDA and CDR2 is SQIVND (reference sequence). The V and J ends lost 1 base and 9 bases respectively, with 10 bases between them. The CDR3 consists of 14 residues. CDR3 residues: CASSIGRGISPLHF. The CDR3 bases are TGTGCCAGTAGTATAGGAAGGGGGATTTCACCCCTCCACTTT.

The V call is TRBV5-3, the J call TRBJ2-7; the match to TRBD2 covers 11 bases. TRBV5-3 is an ORF for which the function is uncertain. V shed 1 base and J 2 bases; nucleotides not matched to a gene: 5. The CDR3 runs 16 residues. This CDR3 reads CARSLKTSGGTYEQYF. CDR3 in DNA: TGTGCCAGAAGCTTGAAAACTAGCGGGGGTACCTACGAGCAGTACTTC.

V usage is TRBV2 and J usage is TRBJ1-2; 7 bases map to TRBD1. Germline V gene sequence: CDR1 SNHLY, CDR2 FYNNEI. Trimming cost V 7 bases and J 4 bases; bases outside gene matches: 12. There are 15 residues in the CDR3. For the CDR3, the DNA is TGTGCCAGCACCTTTATCGGGACAGCCTCCTATGGCTACACCTTC. Translated: CASTFIGTASYGYTF.

The V and J genes are TRBV6-4 and TRBJ1-1; D is unclear. CDR1 is MRHNA and CDR2 is SNTAGT in the germline V gene. The CDR3 length is 14 residues. Trimming cost V 4 bases and J 0 bases, with 9 bases left between them. CDR3 DNA sequence: TGTGCCAGCAGTGCAAAGCCCATGAACACTGAAGCTTTCTTT. Translated: CASSAKPMNTEAFF.

The chain employs TRBV5-6 and TRBJ1-2; 7 bases align to TRBD1. V lost 2 bases, J lost 8 bases, and 6 bases stayed unmatched. CDR1 and CDR2 from the germline V gene are SGHDT and YYEEEE. The CDR3 spans 13 residues. The CDR3 loop is CASSFDRAEGYTF. The CDR3 bases are TGTGCCAGCAGCTTTGACAGGGCTGAGGGCTACACCTTC.

The sample holds one count of this clone. The chain combines TRBV5-1 with TRBJ1-2; possible D gene TRBD1, 6 bases. CDR1 is SGHRS, CDR2 YFSETQ, per germline. The CDR3 runs 14 residues. With 3 bases removed from V and 5 bases from J, the gap between germline ends came to 14 bases. The CDR3 is CASSSTGNGYGYTF. The CDR3, as DNA: TGCGCCAGCAGCTCAACAGGGAATGGTTATGGCTACACCTTC.

Note on this clone: Other DNA sequences of this sample code for an identical CDR3. The chain is built from TRBV6-5 and TRBJ2-3, with 14 bases that match TRBD2. The CDR3 has 15 amino acids. V shed 5 bases, J shed 4 bases, and the junction held 2 bases outside the gene matches. From germline, CDR1 is MNHEY and CDR2 SVGAGI. The CDR3 coding sequence is TGTGCCAGCAGTCCGGGACTAGCGGGGGCAGATACGCAGTATTTT. Residues: CASSPGLAGADTQYF.

This chain connects TRBV6-5 to TRBJ1-3; 12 bases are shared with TRBD1. Trimming removed 6 bases from V and 4 bases from J; junction bases left unmatched: 1. The CDR3 has 14 residues. Germline V gene lookup returns CDR1 MNHEY and CDR2 SVGAGI. The CDR3 protein is CASRGTGGGNTIYF. CDR3 bases: TGTGCCAGCAGGGGGACAGGGGGCGGAAACACCATATATTTT.

The chain combines TRBV7-9 with TRBJ1-1; the match to TRBD1 covers 7 bases. The CDR3 is 14 amino acids. The germline gives CDR1 SEHNR, CDR2 FQNEAQ (reference sequence). J was trimmed by 3 bases and V by 5 bases; bases with no gene match: 6. The CDR3 nucleotides are TGTGCCAGCAGCCCACAAACAGGGGACACTGAAGCTTTCTTT. This translates into CASSPQTGDTEAFF.

The CDR3, as DNA: TGTGCCAGCAACAGGGGACAGGGGGTAACAGATACGCAGTATTTT. This sequence encodes CASNRGQGVTDTQYF. The chain joins TRBV6-5 to TRBJ2-3, with TRBD1 matching over 11 bases. V dropped 7 bases and J dropped 3; count of bases not matched to a gene: 6. This CDR3 is built from 15 residues. Germline V CDR1 and CDR2: MNHEY, SVGAGI.

V gene TRBV4-2 combines with J gene TRBJ1-2, with 11 nucleotides matching TRBD1. The junction had 7 bases not matched to a gene; V was cut back by 0 bases and J by 7 bases. In germline, CDR1 is LGHNA, CDR2 YNFKEQ. The CDR3 spans 16 residues. The CDR3 nucleotides are TGTGCCAGCAGCCAAGATCCTGGGACAGGGGGAGGTGGCTACACCTTC. Translated, it gives CASSQDPGTGGGGYTF.

The chain joins TRBV4-1 to TRBJ1-2; D remains unclear. The CDR3 is made up of 16 amino acids. Germline assignment: CDR1 MGHRA and CDR2 YSYEKL. V was trimmed by 2 bases and J by 2 bases, leaving 15 bases between them. The CDR3 spells CASSQLQRLTNYGYTF. The CDR3 DNA is TGCGCCAGCAGCCAACTCCAACGTCTAACGAACTATGGCTACACCTTC.

This rearrangement joins TRBV4-1 to TRBJ1-1; D is uncertain. CDR1 is MGHRA and CDR2 is YSYEKL in the germline V gene. The CDR3 spans 15 residues. V shed 4 bases and J shed 0 bases, with 12 bases lying between them. The CDR3 nucleotides read TGCGCCAGCAGCCGGGGAGGCGAAATGAACACTGAAGCTTTCTTT. It yields the protein CASSRGGEMNTEAFF.

The chain joins TRBV5-1 to TRBJ2-2; a weak D match, TRBD2 (5 bases). Between the trimmed V and J ends, which lost 3 bases and 3 bases, there was a span of 12 bases. Per the germline V gene, CDR1 is SGHRS and CDR2 is YFSETQ. The CDR3 has 15 residues. The CDR3 region has the DNA TGCGCCAGCAGCTCTAGGACTGGCGACACCGGGGAGCTGTTTTTT. Translation: CASSSRTGDTGELFF.